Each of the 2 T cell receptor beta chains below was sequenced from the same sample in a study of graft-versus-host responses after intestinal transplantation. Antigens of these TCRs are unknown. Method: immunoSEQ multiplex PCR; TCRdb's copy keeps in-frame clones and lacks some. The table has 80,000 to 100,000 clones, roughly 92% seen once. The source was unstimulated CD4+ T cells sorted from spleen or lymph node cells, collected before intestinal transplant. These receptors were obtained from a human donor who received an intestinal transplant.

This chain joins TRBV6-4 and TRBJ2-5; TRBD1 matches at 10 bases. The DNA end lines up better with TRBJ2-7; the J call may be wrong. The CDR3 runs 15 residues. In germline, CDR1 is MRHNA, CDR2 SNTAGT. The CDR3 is CASSDQGTGDYEQYF. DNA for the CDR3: TGTGCCAGCAGTGACCAGGGGACAGGGGACTACGAGCAGTACTTC.

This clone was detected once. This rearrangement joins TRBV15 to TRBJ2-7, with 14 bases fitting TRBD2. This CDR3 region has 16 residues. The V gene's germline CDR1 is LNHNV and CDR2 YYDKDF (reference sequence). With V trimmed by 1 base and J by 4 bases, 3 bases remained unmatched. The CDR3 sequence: CATSRGGLAGVYEQYF. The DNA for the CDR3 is TGTGCCACCAGCAGAGGGGGACTAGCGGGAGTGTACGAGCAGTACTTC.